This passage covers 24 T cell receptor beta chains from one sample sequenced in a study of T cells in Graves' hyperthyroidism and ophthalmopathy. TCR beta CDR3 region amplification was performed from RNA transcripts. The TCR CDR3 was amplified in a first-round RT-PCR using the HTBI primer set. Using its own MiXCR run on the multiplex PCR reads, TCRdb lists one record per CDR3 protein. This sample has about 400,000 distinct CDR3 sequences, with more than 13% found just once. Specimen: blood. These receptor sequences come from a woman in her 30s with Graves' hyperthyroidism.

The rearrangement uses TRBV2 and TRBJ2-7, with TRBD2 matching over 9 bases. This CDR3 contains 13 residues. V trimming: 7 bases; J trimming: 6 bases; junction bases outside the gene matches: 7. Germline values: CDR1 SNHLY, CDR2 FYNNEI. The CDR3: CASNRLAGSEQYF. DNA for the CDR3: TGTGCCAGCAACCGGCTAGCGGGAAGCGAGCAGTACTTC.

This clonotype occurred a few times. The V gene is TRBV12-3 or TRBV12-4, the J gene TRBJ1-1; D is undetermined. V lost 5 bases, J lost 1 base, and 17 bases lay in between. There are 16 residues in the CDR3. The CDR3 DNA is TGTGCCAGCAGTCCTACCTTTACGACCCAGAACACTGAAGCTTTCTTT. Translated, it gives CASSPTFTTQNTEAFF.

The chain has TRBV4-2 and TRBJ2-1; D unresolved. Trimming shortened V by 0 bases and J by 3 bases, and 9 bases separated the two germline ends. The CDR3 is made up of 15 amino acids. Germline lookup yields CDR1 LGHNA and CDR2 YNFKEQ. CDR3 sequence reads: CASSQDSAIYNEQFF. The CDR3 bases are TGTGCCAGCAGCCAAGATTCAGCAATCTACAATGAGCAGTTCTTC.

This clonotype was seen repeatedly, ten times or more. In nucleotides, the CDR3 is TGTGCCAGCTCACCCGCGAGTTACACTGAAGCTTTCTTT. Protein: CASSPASYTEAFF. The chain carries TRBV18 and TRBJ1-1; no reliable D call. CDR1 and CDR2 from the germline V gene are KGHSH and LQKENI. The CDR3 runs 13 residues. V lost 3 bases, J lost 3 bases, and 8 bases lay in between.

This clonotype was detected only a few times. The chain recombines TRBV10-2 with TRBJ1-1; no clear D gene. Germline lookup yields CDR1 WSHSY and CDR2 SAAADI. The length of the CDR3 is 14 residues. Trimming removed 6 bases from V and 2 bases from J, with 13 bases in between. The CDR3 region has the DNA TGCGCCAGCAGACAGCAGGTAGGAAACACTGAAGCTTTCTTT. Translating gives CASRQQVGNTEAFF.

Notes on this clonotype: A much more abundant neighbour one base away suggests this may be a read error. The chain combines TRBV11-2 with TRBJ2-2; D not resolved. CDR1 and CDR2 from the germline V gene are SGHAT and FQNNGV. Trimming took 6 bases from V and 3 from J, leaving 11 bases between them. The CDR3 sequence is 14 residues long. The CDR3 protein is CASSQNRDTGELFF. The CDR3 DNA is TGTGCCAGCAGTCAAAATAGGGACACCGGGGAGCTGTTTTTT.

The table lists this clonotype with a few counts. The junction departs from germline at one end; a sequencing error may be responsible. CDR3 sequence: CASREGLAGGPSIYEQYF. CDR3 DNA sequence: TGTGCCAGCAGGGAAGGACTAGCGGGAGGGCCGTCGATCTACGAGCAGTACTTC. This chain links TRBV6-1 with TRBJ2-7; TRBD2 aligns across 15 bases. The CDR3 is 18 amino acids. CDR1 and CDR2 (germline): MNHNS, SASEGT.

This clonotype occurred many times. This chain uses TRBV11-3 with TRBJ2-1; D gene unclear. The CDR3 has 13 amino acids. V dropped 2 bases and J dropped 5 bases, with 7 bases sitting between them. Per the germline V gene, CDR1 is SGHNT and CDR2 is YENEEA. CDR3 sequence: CASSLFGDNEQFF. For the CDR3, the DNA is TGTGCCAGCAGCTTATTCGGCGACAATGAGCAGTTCTTC.

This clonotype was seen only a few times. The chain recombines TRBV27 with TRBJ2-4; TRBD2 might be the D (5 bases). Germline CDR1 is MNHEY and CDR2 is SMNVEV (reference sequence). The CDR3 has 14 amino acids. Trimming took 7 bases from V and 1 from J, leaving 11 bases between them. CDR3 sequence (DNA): TGTGCCAGCACCCCCCGAGGGGCCAAAAACATTCAGTACTTC. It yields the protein CASTPRGAKNIQYF.

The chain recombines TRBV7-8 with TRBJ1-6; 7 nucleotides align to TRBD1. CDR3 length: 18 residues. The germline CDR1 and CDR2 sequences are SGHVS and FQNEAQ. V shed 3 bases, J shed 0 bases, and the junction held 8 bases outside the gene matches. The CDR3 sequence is CASSFVRQGSSYNSPLHF. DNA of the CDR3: TGTGCCAGCAGCTTTGTGCGACAGGGAAGCTCCTATAATTCACCCCTCCACTTT.

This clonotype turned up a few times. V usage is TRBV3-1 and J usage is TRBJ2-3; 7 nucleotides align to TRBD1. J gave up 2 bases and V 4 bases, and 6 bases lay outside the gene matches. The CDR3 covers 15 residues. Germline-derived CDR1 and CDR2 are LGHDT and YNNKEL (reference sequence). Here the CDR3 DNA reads TGTGCCAGCAGCCTGACAGGGTTTTACACAGATACGCAGTATTTT. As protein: CASSLTGFYTDTQYF.

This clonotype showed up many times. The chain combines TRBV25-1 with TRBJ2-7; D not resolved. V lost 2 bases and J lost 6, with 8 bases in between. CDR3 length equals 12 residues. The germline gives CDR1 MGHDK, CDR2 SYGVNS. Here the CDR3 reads CASSEKGLEQYF. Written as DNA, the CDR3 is TGTGCCAGCAGTGAAAAAGGCCTCGAGCAGTACTTC.

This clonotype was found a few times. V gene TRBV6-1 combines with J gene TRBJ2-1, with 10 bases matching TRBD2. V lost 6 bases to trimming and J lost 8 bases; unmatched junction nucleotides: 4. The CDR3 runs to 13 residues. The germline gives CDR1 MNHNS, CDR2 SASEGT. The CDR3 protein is CASRLAGSYEQFF. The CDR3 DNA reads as TGTGCCAGCAGACTAGCGGGATCCTATGAGCAGTTCTTC.

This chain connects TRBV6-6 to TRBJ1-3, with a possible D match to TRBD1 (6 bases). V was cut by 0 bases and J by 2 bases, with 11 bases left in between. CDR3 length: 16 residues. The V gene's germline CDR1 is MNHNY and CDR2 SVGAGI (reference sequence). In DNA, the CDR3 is TGTGCCAGCAGTTACTCGGTGTCAGGGGCTGGAAACACCATATATTTT. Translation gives CASSYSVSGAGNTIYF.

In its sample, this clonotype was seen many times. The CDR3 nucleotides read TGTGCCAGCAGTTTTACTAGCGGGGGGAGGAACACCGGGGAGCTGTTTTTT. It yields the protein CASSFTSGGRNTGELFF. The chain combines TRBV11-2 with TRBJ2-2; 12 nucleotides line up with TRBD2. CDR1 is SGHAT and CDR2 is FQNNGV in the germline V gene. With 6 bases clipped from V and 1 base from J, the junction kept 6 bases outside the gene matches. The CDR3 is 17 residues long.

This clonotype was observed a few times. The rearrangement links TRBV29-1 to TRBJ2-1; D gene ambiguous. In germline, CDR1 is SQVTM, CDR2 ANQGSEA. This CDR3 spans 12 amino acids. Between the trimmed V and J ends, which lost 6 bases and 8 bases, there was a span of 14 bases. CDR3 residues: CSVRSFGDEQFF. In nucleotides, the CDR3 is TGCAGCGTCCGATCGTTTGGCGATGAGCAGTTCTTC.

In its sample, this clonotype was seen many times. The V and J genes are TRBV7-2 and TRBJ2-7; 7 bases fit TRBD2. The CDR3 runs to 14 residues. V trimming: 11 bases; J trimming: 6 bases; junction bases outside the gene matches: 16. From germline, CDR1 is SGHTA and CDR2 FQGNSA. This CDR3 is CASSRKREESEQYF. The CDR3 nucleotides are TGTGCCTCCTCGCGAAAACGGGAGGAGTCCGAGCAGTACTTC.

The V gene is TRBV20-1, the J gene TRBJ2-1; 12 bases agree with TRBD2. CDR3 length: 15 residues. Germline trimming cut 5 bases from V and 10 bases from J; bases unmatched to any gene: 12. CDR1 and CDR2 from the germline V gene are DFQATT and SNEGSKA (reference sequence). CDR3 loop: CSAQDLAGGPREQFF. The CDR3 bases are TGCAGTGCTCAGGATCTAGCGGGAGGGCCACGGGAGCAGTTCTTC.

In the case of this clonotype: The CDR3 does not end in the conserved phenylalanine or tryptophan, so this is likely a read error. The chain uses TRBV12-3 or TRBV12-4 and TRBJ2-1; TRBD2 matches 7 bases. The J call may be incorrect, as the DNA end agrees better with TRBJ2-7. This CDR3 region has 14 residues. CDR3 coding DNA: TGTGCCAGCAGCCGACATCTCGGGGGGAATGAGCAGTACTCC. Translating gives CASSRHLGGNEQYS.

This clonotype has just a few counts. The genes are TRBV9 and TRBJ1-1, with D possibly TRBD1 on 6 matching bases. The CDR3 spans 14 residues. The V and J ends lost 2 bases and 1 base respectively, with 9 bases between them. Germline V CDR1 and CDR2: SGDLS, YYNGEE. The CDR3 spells CASSVGGENTEAFF. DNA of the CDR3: TGTGCCAGCAGCGTTGGGGGCGAGAACACTGAAGCTTTCTTT.

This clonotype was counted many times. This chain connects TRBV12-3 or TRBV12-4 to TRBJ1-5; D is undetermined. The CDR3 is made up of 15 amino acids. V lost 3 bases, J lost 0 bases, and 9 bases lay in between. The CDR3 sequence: CASSFQGNSNQPQHF. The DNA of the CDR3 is TGTGCCAGCAGTTTCCAAGGGAATAGCAATCAGCCCCAGCATTTT.

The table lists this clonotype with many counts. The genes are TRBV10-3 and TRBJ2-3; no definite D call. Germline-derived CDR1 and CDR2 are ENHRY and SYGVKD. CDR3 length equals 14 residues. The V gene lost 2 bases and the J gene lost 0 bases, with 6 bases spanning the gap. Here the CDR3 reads CAISEHGSTDTQYF. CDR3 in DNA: TGTGCCATCAGTGAGCACGGGAGCACAGATACGCAGTATTTT.

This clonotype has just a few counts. CDR3 sequence reads: CSARGLLRGDTGELFF. The CDR3 DNA reads as TGCAGTGCTAGGGGTCTTCTGAGGGGCGACACCGGGGAGCTGTTTTTT. The V and J genes are TRBV20-1 and TRBJ2-2; D is perhaps TRBD1 or TRBD2 (5 bases each). Trimming shortened V by 3 bases and J by 3 bases, and 17 bases separated the two germline ends. Germline V gives CDR1 DFQATT, CDR2 SNEGSKA (reference sequence). This CDR3 spans 16 amino acids.

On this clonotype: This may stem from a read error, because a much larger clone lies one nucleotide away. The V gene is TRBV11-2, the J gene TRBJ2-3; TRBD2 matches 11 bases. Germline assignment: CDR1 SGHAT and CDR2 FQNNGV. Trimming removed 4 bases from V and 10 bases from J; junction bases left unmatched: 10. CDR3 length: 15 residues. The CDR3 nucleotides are TGTGCCAGCAGCTCGACTAGCGGGATAACATATGCGCAGTATTTT. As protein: CASSSTSGITYAQYF.